A single sample is the source of the 18 T cell receptor beta chains below, sequenced in a study of T cells of healthy individuals. TCRdb re-called the 5' RACE reads with MiXCR, one entry per CDR3 protein. The top ten hold roughly 7.5% of the sample, which has some 85,000 distinct CDR3 sequences, roughly 5% seen once. These receptors were obtained from a female donor in good health.

This chain links TRBV7-3 with TRBJ2-1; 10 bases align to TRBD2. This CDR3 region has 16 residues. Germline CDR1 SGHTA, CDR2 FQGTGA. V was clipped by 5 bases and J by 7 bases; unmatched bases: 11. The CDR3 sequence: CASSPSLAGASNEQFF. DNA of the CDR3: TGTGCCAGCAGCCCCAGCCTAGCGGGAGCCTCAAATGAGCAGTTCTTC.

The table lists this clonotype with many counts. The rearrangement joins TRBV6-2 or TRBV6-3 to TRBJ2-1, with 10 bases that match TRBD2. Germline V CDR1 and CDR2: MNHEY, SVGEGT. The length of the CDR3 is 16 residues. V gave up 6 bases and J gave up 5 bases; unmatched junction bases: 10. CDR3 coding DNA: TGTGCCAGCAGGAACCCCGGGACTAGCGTAAACAATGAGCAGTTCTTC. Translated, it gives CASRNPGTSVNNEQFF.

This clonotype has at least ten counts. This chain links TRBV6-6 with TRBJ2-2, with D possibly being TRBD2 (5 bases). This CDR3 region has 16 residues. CDR1 is MNHNY and CDR2 is SVGAGI in the germline V gene (reference sequence). Trimming took 0 bases from V and 1 from J, leaving 9 bases between them. Here the CDR3 DNA reads TGTGCCAGCAGTTACTCTAAGAGCGGGAACACCGGGGAGCTGTTTTTT. Protein sequence: CASSYSKSGNTGELFF.

There are many counts of this clonotype. This sequence joins TRBV6-2 or TRBV6-3 and TRBJ2-5, with D possibly matching TRBD2 (5 bases). The CDR3 runs 14 residues. The V and J ends lost 0 bases and 1 base respectively, with 6 bases between them. CDR1 and CDR2 (germline): MNHEY, SVGEGT. The CDR3 nucleotides are TGTGCCAGCAGTTACTCAGGAGGCCAAGAGACCCAGTACTTC. Its translation: CASSYSGGQETQYF.

In nucleotides, the CDR3 is TGTGCCAGCAGCCCCCTTGGTGGGGGAAGGGCTGAAGCTTTCTTT. This translates into CASSPLGGGRAEAFF. The chain couples TRBV7-9 to TRBJ1-1, with D perhaps matching TRBD1 (5 bases). V dropped 5 bases and J dropped 6 bases, with 19 bases sitting between them. The germline V gene encodes CDR1 SEHNR and CDR2 FQNEAQ (reference sequence). This CDR3 region has 15 residues.

This clonotype was picked up many times. The chain has TRBV29-1 and TRBJ2-1; TRBD2 matches 9 bases. V lost 7 bases and J lost 4; bases outside the gene matches: 8. CDR3 length equals 14 residues. CDR1 is SQVTM and CDR2 is ANQGSEA in the germline V gene. The CDR3, as DNA: TGCAGCGACTTAGCGGGAGCGAGGTACAATGAGCAGTTCTTC. This translates into CSDLAGARYNEQFF.

This chain uses TRBV4-1 with TRBJ2-4; D possibly corresponds to TRBD2 (5 bases). Germline lookup yields CDR1 MGHRA and CDR2 YSYEKL. Trimming pared 1 base from V and 6 bases from J, leaving 19 bases between. CDR3 size: 17 residues. The CDR3 nucleotides are TGCGCCAGCAGCCAAGGTCGGGGTAGTCGGAGCGGAAACATTCAGTACTTC. It encodes CASSQGRGSRSGNIQYF.

This clonotype has at least ten counts. V is TRBV12-3 or TRBV12-4 and J is TRBJ2-2; 9 bases match TRBD2. The CDR3 loop spans 15 amino acids. The V segment lost 5 bases and the J segment 4 bases; nucleotides outside the gene matches: 5. The CDR3 nucleotides are TGTGCCAGCAGTATTAGCGGGAGCAGCACCGGGGAGCTGTTTTTT. Its protein is CASSISGSSTGELFF.

At least ten counts were recorded for this clonotype. The chain employs TRBV11-2 and TRBJ1-5, with D possibly TRBD1 on 6 matching bases. CDR1 and CDR2 (germline): SGHAT, FQNNGV. With 1 base removed from V and 1 base from J, the gap between germline ends came to 11 bases. The CDR3 is made up of 16 amino acids. This CDR3 is CASSLGGRVSNQPQHF. In DNA form, the CDR3 reads TGTGCCAGCAGCTTAGGGGGGCGGGTAAGCAATCAGCCCCAGCATTTT.

This clonotype was seen many times. The chain employs TRBV18 and TRBJ2-2; 10 nucleotides match TRBD1. With V trimmed by 0 bases and J by 5 bases, 0 bases remained unmatched. Germline CDR1 and CDR2: KGHSH and LQKENI. The CDR3 is 15 amino acids. This CDR3 reads CASSPPGQGTGELFF. In nucleotides, the CDR3 is TGTGCCAGCTCACCACCGGGACAGGGGACCGGGGAGCTGTTTTTT.

This clonotype was observed at least ten times. The rearrangement uses TRBV25-1 and TRBJ2-3, with 7 positions matching TRBD2. The CDR3 is 14 amino acids. V was clipped by 5 bases and J by 2 bases; unmatched bases: 4. Germline V gene data show CDR1 as MGHDK and CDR2 as SYGVNS. The CDR3 DNA is TGTGCCAGCAGTAGTCTAGCGGTCACAGATACGCAGTATTTT. It translates to CASSSLAVTDTQYF.

This clonotype was counted only a few times. The J gene is TRBJ2-2, the V gene TRBV5-4; D is unclear. This CDR3 is built from 14 residues. V was shortened by 2 bases and J by 7 bases, with 12 bases between the two germline ends. Germline CDR1 reads SGHNT; CDR2 reads YYREEE (reference sequence). CDR3: CASSFDPTGGELFF. CDR3 DNA sequence: TGTGCCAGCAGCTTTGACCCGACGGGCGGGGAGCTGTTTTTT.

This clonotype has only a few counts. V usage is TRBV5-6 and J usage is TRBJ2-1; the D call may be TRBD1 or TRBD2 (6 bases each). Germline assignment: CDR1 SGHDT and CDR2 YYEEEE. V lost 0 bases and J lost 5, with 12 bases in between. The CDR3 length is 15 residues. CDR3 sequence: CASSLVGGPDNEQFF. Here the CDR3 DNA reads TGTGCCAGCAGCTTGGTGGGGGGCCCTGACAATGAGCAGTTCTTC.

This clonotype was picked up many times. V gene TRBV4-2 combines with J gene TRBJ2-7, with a possible D match to TRBD2 (7 bases). The germline gives CDR1 LGHNA, CDR2 YNFKEQ. The CDR3 sequence is 16 residues long. With 0 bases removed from V and 3 bases from J, the gap between germline ends came to 15 bases. For the CDR3, the DNA is TGTGCCAGCAGCCAAGATCTTGTGCGGGGGCACTACGAGCAGTACTTC. Translation: CASSQDLVRGHYEQYF.

In its sample, this clonotype was seen many times. This chain connects TRBV3-1 to TRBJ1-3, with 7 bases fitting TRBD1. The germline V gene has CDR1 LGHDT and CDR2 YNNKEL (reference sequence). The V segment lost 4 bases and the J segment 0 bases; nucleotides outside the gene matches: 3. The CDR3 contains 15 residues. This CDR3 is CASSRDRVSGNTIYF. CDR3 in DNA: TGTGCCAGCAGCCGAGACAGGGTCTCTGGAAACACCATATATTTT.

This clonotype was seen at least ten times. The V and J genes are TRBV14 and TRBJ2-3; no firm D call. The CDR3 totals 11 residues. Deletions cut 3 bases from V and 5 bases from J, with 3 bases between. CDR1 is SGHDN and CDR2 is FVKESK in the germline V gene. CDR3 loop: CASSQKDTQYF. The CDR3 nucleotides are TGTGCCAGCAGCCAGAAAGATACGCAGTATTTT.

Ten or more counts support this clonotype. The rearrangement uses TRBV4-3 and TRBJ2-2, with D perhaps TRBD1 (6 bases). The CDR3 runs to 14 residues. Trimming removed 0 bases from V and 14 bases from J, with 16 bases in between. CDR1 is LGHNA and CDR2 is YSLEER in the germline V gene. The CDR3, as DNA: TGCGCCAGCAGCCAAGATTCGGTGGCAGGGGTTCTGTTTTTT. This encodes CASSQDSVAGVLFF.

Concerning this clonotype itself: This may arise from a read error, as a much more abundant clone is one base away. The rearrangement joins TRBV20-1 to TRBJ2-2; no definite D call. The CDR3 consists of 13 residues. Per the germline V gene, CDR1 is DFQATT and CDR2 is SNEGSKA (reference sequence). The CDR3 DNA reads as TGCACTGCCGTAAAACGGTCCACCGGGGAGCTGTTTTTT. The encoded protein is CTAVKRSTGELFF.